The entry that follows covers one T cell receptor beta chain sequence. Its antigen is not known. Germline CDR1 MNHEY, CDR2 SVGAGI. The CDR3 spans 17 residues. The V and J ends lost 0 bases and 8 bases respectively, with 22 bases between them. Included in the TCR beta cDNA libraries were unique molecular identifiers. Researchers reported a few hundred thousand cDNA molecules coming from around 1 to 9.1 million T cells. Each CDR3 protein gets one entry after TCRdb re-called the PCR reads with MiXCR. The sample lists 380,000 or so distinct CDR3 sequences, less than 40% seen once, with 13% in the top ten. The data belong to a study of post-analysis software for immune sequencing data. Overall study: Relapsing-remitting, secondary progressive and progressive-relapsing multiple sclerosis courses were included. Study-wide findings and caveats: Controls significantly exceeded multiple sclerosis patients in normalized Chao1 diversity. F measure showed strong co-clustering of same-batch samples. When patients were compared with controls, 4 or 5 TRBV segments were more frequent, TRBV5-6, TRBV5-1 and TRBV20-1 among them.

The sample taken for sequencing was blood. The chain links TRBV6-5 to TRBJ1-1; no reliable D call. This receptor was obtained from a girl aged 5 to 17 with multiple sclerosis. The CDR3 DNA follows: TGTGCCAGCAGTTACTCGCCCGTCTTCGGGCGGACCGAGGAAGCTTTCTTT. This sequence encodes CASSYSPVFGRTEEAFF.